A selection of T cell receptor delta chains follows, all from one sample in a study of Vδ1+ human thymocytes. TCRdb re-processed the multiplex PCR reads via CATT. The sample contains more than 25,000 delta-chain clones, 7.4% of which appear only once. The sequenced sample consisted of Vdelta1+ gamma-delta thymocytes from the thymus. The receptors were sampled from a girl under two years old who had congenital heart surgery. Both conserved end residues are part of each CDR3. A D gene is named only where the DNA matches it firmly. Size values are once, few and many counts, or a class for expanded clones, and some rows have none.

NA,NA,TRDV1,TRDJ1,CALGDSLSKTDKLIF,TGTGCTCTTGGGGACTCCCTCTCGAAAACCGATAAACTCATCTTT
TRDD2,few,TRDV1,TRDJ1,CALGEVIFLQSSGDTDKLIF,TGTGCTCTTGGGGAAGTTATCTTCCTACAGTCCTCGGGGGACACCGATAAACTCATCTTT
TRDD3,NA,TRDV1,TRDJ1,CALKFWALPTPTGGYTNKLIF,TGTGCTCTTAAGTTTTGGGCGTTGCCTACTCCTACTGGGGGATACACCAATAAACTCATCTTT
TRDD2,few,TRDV1,TRDJ1,CALGECSYTDCIPSLTDKLIF,TGTGCTCTTGGGGAATGTTCCTACACGGACTGTATACCCTCCTTAACCGATAAACTCATCTTT
TRDD3,few,TRDV1,TRDJ1,CALGESSTGSRYWGADYTDKLIF,TGTGCTCTTGGGGAAAGCTCCACTGGCTCCCGGTACTGGGGGGCCGATTACACCGATAAACTCATCTTT
TRDD3,few,TRDV1,TRDJ1,CALGLRLLGGYPDKLIF,TGTGCTCTTGGGTTGAGGCTCCTCGGGGGATACCCGGACAAACTCATCTTT
TRDD3,few,TRAV29/DV5,TRDJ1,CAASEHTTGGYATDKLIF,TGTGCAGCAAGCGAGCACACTACTGGGGGATACGCCACCGATAAACTCATCTTT
NA,NA,TRDV1,TRDJ1,CALGVPRGSPYTDKLIF,TGTGCTCTTGGGGTCCCCCGGGGCTCGCCCTACACCGATAAACTCATCTTT
TRDD3,few,TRDV1,TRDJ1,CALGELGCPLLGDAGKLIF,TGTGCTCTTGGGGAACTGGGTTGTCCTTTACTGGGGGATGCGGGTAAACTCATCTTT
TRDD3,NA,TRDV1,TRDJ1,CALGVPTSCLGDFAYTDKLIF,TGTGCTCTTGGGGTACCCACTTCATGCCTGGGGGATTTTGCGTACACCGATAAACTCATCTTT
TRDD3,few,TRDV1,TRDJ1,CALGERGPLAVLGEPTSYTDKLIF,TGTGCTCTTGGGGAACGGGGCCCACTCGCCGTACTGGGGGAGCCAACTTCGTACACCGATAAACTCATCTTT
TRDD3,few,TRDV1,TRDJ1,CALGEAGGLKLIF,TGTGCTCTTGGGGAAGCTGGGGGATTAAAACTCATCTTT
TRDD2,NA,TRDV1,TRDJ1,CALGEGRRPSYFPGTDKLIF,TGTGCTCTTGGGGAAGGGAGGAGGCCTTCCTACTTCCCCGGGACCGATAAACTCATCTTT
TRDD3,NA,TRDV1,TRDJ1,CALGLTGAYGGSPDKLIF,TGTGCTCTTGGGTTGACGGGGGCCTACGGGGGATCCCCCGATAAACTCATCTTT
NA,NA,TRDV1,TRDJ1,CALGDYGHLQAQIKLIF,TGTGCTCTTGGGGACTACGGCCACCTACAAGCCCAAATTAAACTCATCTTT
TRDD3,few,TRDV1,TRDJ1,CALGEVHCNWGILGYTDKLIF,TGTGCTCTTGGGGAAGTCCACTGTAACTGGGGGATACTTGGGTACACCGATAAACTCATCTTT
NA,few,TRDV1,TRDJ1,CALGENLGYWAYTDKLIF,TGTGCTCTTGGGGAAAACCTAGGGTACTGGGCGTACACCGATAAACTCATCTTT
TRDD2,few,TRDV1,TRDJ1,CALGSSYGEWNDKLIF,TGTGCTCTTGGGTCTTCCTACGGGGAATGGAACGATAAACTCATCTTT
NA,NA,TRDV1,TRDJ1,CALGEQISYPGMYTDKLIF,TGTGCTCTTGGGGAACAAATATCCTACCCGGGGATGTACACCGATAAACTCATCTTT
TRDD3,NA,TRDV1,TRDJ1,CALGGTGGYTDKLIF,TGTGCTCTTGGGGGTACTGGGGGGTACACCGATAAACTCATCTTT
TRDD3,few,TRDV1,TRDJ1,CALGEPTLTFLRRTGGYAALDKLIF,TGTGCTCTTGGGGAACCGACCCTAACCTTCCTACGACGTACTGGGGGATACGCGGCCCTCGATAAACTCATCTTT
TRDD3,NA,TRDV1,TRDJ1,CALGEATGGYSADKLIF,TGTGCTCTTGGGGAGGCTACTGGGGGATATTCGGCCGATAAACTCATCTTT
TRDD3,few,TRDV1,TRDJ1,CALGEPFLPDWGIRVSPRSDKLIF,TGTGCTCTTGGGGAACCCTTCCTACCCGACTGGGGGATACGCGTATCCCCGAGGTCCGATAAACTCATCTTT
TRDD3,few,TRDV1,TRDJ1,CALGELGSLFSLLGDTGDKLIF,TGTGCTCTTGGGGAACTAGGATCTCTTTTTTCCCTCCTGGGGGATACCGGCGATAAACTCATCTTT
TRDD3,NA,TRDV1,TRDJ1,CALGELVPGTGGYLIKLIF,TGTGCTCTTGGGGAACTAGTCCCGGGTACTGGGGGATACCTAATTAAACTCATCTTT
TRDD3,few,TRDV1,TRDJ1,CALDVLGDTDKLIF,TGTGCTCTGGACGTACTGGGGGATACCGATAAACTCATCTTT
TRDD3,few,TRDV1,TRDJ1,CALGEHHTDFLRDTRGGIGTDKLIF,TGTGCTCTTGGGGAACACCACACCGATTTCCTGAGGGATACGCGAGGGGGTATAGGAACCGATAAACTCATCTTT
NA,NA,TRAV29/DV5,TRDJ1,CAASAKCSYRNWDDKLIF,TGTGCAGCAAGCGCGAAGTGTTCCTATAGAAACTGGGACGATAAACTCATCTTT
NA,few,TRDV1,TRDJ1,CALGGGISSWFYTDKLIF,TGTGCTCTTGGGGGAGGAATTTCCTCCTGGTTCTACACCGATAAACTCATCTTT
NA,NA,TRDV1,TRDJ1,CALGERVRAPLDKLIF,TGTGCTCTTGGGGAACGGGTCCGGGCCCCTCTTGATAAACTCATCTTT
TRDD3,NA,TRDV1,TRDJ1,CALGEPRDWGITDKLIF,TGTGCTCTTGGGGAACCTAGGGACTGGGGGATAACCGATAAACTCATCTTT
TRDD3,few,TRDV1,TRDJ1,CALGACGVGDTDKLIF,TGTGCTCTTGGCGCCTGCGGAGTGGGGGATACCGATAAACTCATCTTT
TRDD3,NA,TRDV2,TRDJ1,CACDTGRDLPTSVTGGYTDKLTF,TGTGCCTGTGACACCGGTAGAGACCTTCCTACGTCCGTTACTGGGGGATACACCGATAAACTCACCTTT
TRDD3,few,TRDV1,TRDJ1,CALGELAFLRGIRRWYTDKLIF,TGTGCTCTTGGGGAACTGGCATTCCTACGGGGGATACGCCGGTGGTACACCGATAAACTCATCTTT
NA,few,TRDV1,TRDJ1,CALGEDCDNSYTDKLIF,TGTGCTCTTGGGGAAGATTGCGATAACTCCTACACCGATAAACTCATCTTT
NA,few,TRDV1,TRDJ1,CALGELEIFYFRGMYTDKLIF,TGTGCTCTTGGGGAACTAGAAATCTTCTACTTTAGAGGGATGTACACCGATAAACTCATCTTT
NA,NA,TRDV1,TRDJ1,CALGEFWVSTFAYHTDKLIF,TGTGCTCTCGGGGAATTCTGGGTCTCTACGTTCGCCTACCACACCGATAAACTCATCTTT
TRDD2,few,TRDV1,TRDJ1,CAIGERPSYNGGMRYTDKLIF,TGTGCTATTGGGGAACGGCCTTCCTACAACGGGGGCATGAGGTACACCGATAAACTCATCTTT
NA,NA,TRDV1,TRDJ1,CALGEPGAHSWGLLGDTDKLIF,TGTGCTCTTGGGGAGCCGGGGGCCCACAGCTGGGGACTGCTGGGAGACACCGATAAACTCATCTTT
TRDD3,NA,TRDV1,TRDJ1,CALGATAGGYDTDKLIF,TGTGCTCTTGGGGCCACTGCTGGGGGATACGATACCGATAAACTCATCTTT
NA,NA,TRDV1,TRDJ1,CALGDPFHHITDKLIF,TGTGCTCTTGGGGACCCGTTCCACCACATTACCGATAAACTCATCTTT
NA,few,TRDV1,TRDJ1,CALGELKGYTDKLIF,TGTGCTCTTGGGGAACTCAAGGGATACACCGATAAACTCATCTTT
TRDD3,few,TRDV1,TRDJ1,CALGVSVPTGGPLGYTDKLIF,TGTGCTCTTGGGGTCTCTGTTCCTACTGGGGGACCCCTCGGTTACACCGATAAACTCATCTTT
NA,NA,TRDV1,TRDJ1,CALGDFHRTDKLIF,TGTGCTCTTGGGGACTTCCACCGTACCGATAAACTCATCTTT
NA,NA,TRDV1,TRDJ1,CALGELSSGDSTRGEYTDKLIF,TGTGCTCTTGGGGAACTATCATCGGGGGACTCTACGCGAGGGGAGTACACCGATAAACTCATCTTT
NA,NA,TRDV1,TRDJ1,CALGEPSTIPGPTDKLIF,TGTGCTCTTGGGGAACCCTCAACAATTCCGGGACCTACCGATAAACTCATCTTT
NA,few,TRDV1,TRDJ1,CALAVPRLRDKLIF,TGTGCTCTTGCCGTCCCCAGGCTCCGGGATAAACTCATCTTT
TRDD3,few,TRDV1,TRDJ1,CALGELAAPSIRLGENDKLIF,TGTGCTCTTGGGGAACTAGCGGCCCCCTCCATCCGACTGGGGGAGAACGATAAACTCATCTTT
TRDD3,NA,TRDV1,TRDJ1,CALGDIPSTGGYAGYTDKLIF,TGTGCTCTTGGGGACATTCCGAGTACTGGGGGATACGCGGGGTACACCGATAAACTCATCTTT
TRDD3,NA,TRDV1,TRDJ1,CALGELAYEAGGQMYTDKLIF,TGTGCTCTTGGGGAACTTGCCTACGAAGCTGGGGGACAAATGTACACCGATAAACTCATCTTT
TRDD2,NA,TRDV1,TRDJ1,CALGELRTHLPPGTYTDKLIF,TGTGCTCTTGGGGAGCTTCGCACTCACCTTCCTCCGGGGACCTACACCGATAAACTCATCTTT
NA,few,TRDV1,TRDJ1,CALVVIVGPVVVPDKLIF,TGTGCTCTTGTCGTTATTGTTGGACCCGTCGTCGTTCCCGATAAACTCATCTTT
TRDD3,few,TRDV1,TRDJ1,CALGERLPTGLGDTAKLIF,TGTGCTCTTGGGGAACGCCTTCCTACGGGACTGGGGGATACCGCAAAACTCATCTTT
TRDD3,few,TRDV1,TRDJ1,CALGERVSVHWGYTDKLIF,TGTGCTCTTGGGGAACGGGTCAGCGTTCACTGGGGATACACCGATAAACTCATCTTT
TRDD2,few,TRDV1,TRDJ1,CALGGGPHSYVRLNPVDTDKLIF,TGTGCTCTTGGGGGAGGACCCCATTCCTACGTAAGACTAAACCCAGTAGACACCGATAAACTCATCTTT
TRDD3,few,TRDV1,TRDJ1,CALGEQKYWGKYTDKLIF,TGTGCTCTTGGGGAACAAAAGTACTGGGGAAAGTACACCGATAAACTCATCTTT